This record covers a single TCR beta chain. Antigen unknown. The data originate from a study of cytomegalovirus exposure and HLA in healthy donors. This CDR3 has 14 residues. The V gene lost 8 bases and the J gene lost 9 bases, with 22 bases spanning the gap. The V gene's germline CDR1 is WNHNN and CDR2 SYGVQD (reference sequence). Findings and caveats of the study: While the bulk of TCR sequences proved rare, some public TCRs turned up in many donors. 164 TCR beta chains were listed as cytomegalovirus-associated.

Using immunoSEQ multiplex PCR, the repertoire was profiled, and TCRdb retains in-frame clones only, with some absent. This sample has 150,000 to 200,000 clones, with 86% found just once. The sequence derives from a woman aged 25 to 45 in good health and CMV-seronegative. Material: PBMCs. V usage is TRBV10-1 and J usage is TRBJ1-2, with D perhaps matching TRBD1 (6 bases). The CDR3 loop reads CASWEAPRGPCYTF. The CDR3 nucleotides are TGCGCCAGCTGGGAGGCTCCCAGGGGTCCGTGCTACACCTTC.